This T cell receptor (beta chain) was recorded in a study of immune cell composition in non-small cell lung cancer. Across the study: Histologic subtype was mainly adenocarcinoma or squamous cell carcinoma. Study-wide findings and caveats: No significant correlation existed between pack-years smoked and tumour clonality. Squamous carcinomas (roughly 80%) more often had tumour-associated clones >0.5% than adenocarcinomas (roughly 35%). Tumour-reactive clones were not shown to match dominant in vivo tumour clones.

Normal lung was sampled as far from the tumour as possible, at least 3 cm. Concerning this clone itself: What it binds is unknown.

Profiling relied on immunoSEQ multiplex PCR, and the TCRdb table lists in-frame clones only, not all of them. The sample records around 1,600 clones, roughly two thirds being singletons. The material sequenced was non-adjacent lung tissue. This receptor was identified in a human donor with non-small cell lung cancer.

The CDR3 protein is CASSLGPRDTQYF. DNA of the CDR3: TGTGCCAGCAGCTTAGGGCCCCGTGATACGCAGTATTTT. The V call is TRBV11-3, the J call TRBJ2-3; no clear D. The CDR3 is 13 residues long. Trimming removed 1 base from V and 6 bases from J, with 8 bases in between. The V gene's germline CDR1 is SGHNT and CDR2 YENEEA.